This T cell receptor beta chain is from a study of CD8+CD57+ T cells in acquired aplastic anemia. Study-wide background: The average for DNA from sorted CD4+ and CD8+ cells was 3 to 4 ug. Study conclusions and caveats: Controls and patients did not differ significantly in CD8+ Simpson's diversity.

CDR3 and TCR beta VDJ profiling relied on genomic DNA as the template. TCRdb reanalysed the reads using MiXCR and keeps one entry per CDR3 protein. This sample has 250,000 to 350,000 distinct CDR3 sequences; roughly 61% occur once, and the top ten carry 1% to 1.5%. V lost 4 bases and J 2 bases, leaving 11 bases between the germline ends. CDR1 is KGHDR, CDR2 SFDVKD, per germline. The CDR3 is 15 amino acids. Previously, flow cytometry had revealed CD8+CD57+ cell expansion in the patients chosen for sequencing. There were no patients without severe acquired aplastic anemia. No patient had been given any therapy when blood was sampled. Concerning this clonotype itself: As yet, its antigen is unknown.

This TCR was sampled from a human donor with aplastic anemia. Sequencing was done on a sample of sorted CD4+, CD8+, or CD8+CD57+ T cells (not recorded which) from PBMCs. The chain combines TRBV24-1 with TRBJ2-1; D gene ambiguous. DNA of the CDR3: TGTGCCACCAGTGAAGGACGGTTACCCTACAATGAGCAGTTCTTC. Protein: CATSEGRLPYNEQFF.